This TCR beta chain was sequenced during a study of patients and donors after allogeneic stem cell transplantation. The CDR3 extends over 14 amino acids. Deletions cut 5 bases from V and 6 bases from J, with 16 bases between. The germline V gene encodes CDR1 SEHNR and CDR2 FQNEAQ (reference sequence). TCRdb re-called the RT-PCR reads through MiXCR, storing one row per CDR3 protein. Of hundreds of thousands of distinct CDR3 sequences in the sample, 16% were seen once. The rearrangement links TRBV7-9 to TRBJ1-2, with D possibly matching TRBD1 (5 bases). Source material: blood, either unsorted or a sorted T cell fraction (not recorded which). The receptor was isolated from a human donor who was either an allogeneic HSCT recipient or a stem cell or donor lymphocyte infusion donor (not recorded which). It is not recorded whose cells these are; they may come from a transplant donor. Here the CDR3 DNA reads TGTGCCAGCAGCGTCCGGGGGTTGGTCGATGGCTACACCTTC. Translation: CASSVRGLVDGYTF.